One and the same sample provided the 16 T cell receptor beta chains below, sequenced in a study of cytotoxic CD8 clonotypes in ibrutinib-treated CLL. Some clones are missing from TCRdb's copy, which holds only in-frame ones; the method was immunoSEQ multiplex PCR. The repertoire includes under 35,000 clones, over 55% of them detected once, and about 53% sits in the top ten. The source material was PBMCs, sampled after 24 months of ibrutinib treatment. These receptors all come from a human donor with chronic lymphocytic leukemia.

The chain employs TRBV27 and TRBJ2-3; D gene unclear. The V end was cut by 4 bases, the J end by 2 bases, with 13 bases between. The CDR3 length is 15 residues. Germline V gene lookup returns CDR1 MNHEY and CDR2 SMNVEV (reference sequence). The CDR3 protein is CASSSGLHLTDTQYF. In DNA form, the CDR3 reads TGTGCCAGCAGTTCGGGCCTCCACCTCACAGATACGCAGTATTTT.

The CDR3 nucleotides are TGCGCCAGCAGCTTTGGACAATCCAATGAGCAGTTCTTC. Translated: CASSFGQSNEQFF. The chain combines TRBV5-1 with TRBJ2-1; D is possibly TRBD1 (5 bases). The CDR3 covers 13 residues. Germline lookup yields CDR1 SGHRS and CDR2 YFSETQ. V was shortened by 2 bases and J by 6 bases, with 9 bases between the two germline ends. The full variable domain, completed using reference TRBV5-1 and TRBJ2-1, is KAGVTQTPRYLIKTRGQQVTLSCSPISGHRSVSWYQQTPGQGLQFLFEYFSETQRNKGNFPGRFSGRQFSNSRSEMNVSTLELGDSALYLCASSFGQSNEQFFGPGTRLTVL.

The chain employs TRBV19 and TRBJ1-5; 9 bases agree with TRBD1. This CDR3 is 15 amino acids long. V lost 6 bases, J lost 6 bases, and 9 bases stayed unmatched. CDR1 is LNHDA and CDR2 is SQIVND in the germline V gene (reference sequence). The CDR3 loop is CASSATGGWSQPQHF. As DNA, the CDR3 is TGTGCCAGTAGCGCCACAGGGGGCTGGAGTCAGCCCCAGCATTTT.

This clone was observed many times. The V gene is TRBV27, the J gene TRBJ1-5, with TRBD1 identical over 8 bases. Trimming took 3 bases from V and 9 from J; bases not matched to a gene: 7. Germline V gene sequence: CDR1 MNHEY, CDR2 SMNVEV (reference sequence). The CDR3 is made up of 14 amino acids. The DNA of the CDR3 is TGTGCCAGCAGTTTGACAGGGGAGACGGCGCCCCAGCATTTT. Encoded protein: CASSLTGETAPQHF.

V and J are TRBV18 and TRBJ2-1; tentative D call: TRBD1 (5 bases). The CDR3 is 14 amino acids. V shed 4 bases and J shed 12 bases, with 19 bases lying between them. Germline loops: CDR1 KGHSH, CDR2 LQKENI. CDR3 DNA: TGTGCCAGCTCACTGAAACGCCAGGGTTTATTGCAGTTCTTC. It codes for CASSLKRQGLLQFF.

V and J are TRBV14 and TRBJ1-1; 11 nucleotides align to TRBD1. The CDR3 runs to 16 residues. V gave up 1 base and J gave up 5 bases; unmatched junction bases: 6. The V gene's germline CDR1 is SGHDN and CDR2 FVKESK. CDR3 nucleotide sequence: TGTGCCAGCAGCCAAGTAGTGGGACAGGGGGTTACTGAAGCTTTCTTT. Its translation is CASSQVVGQGVTEAFF.

The gene calls are TRBV6-6 and TRBJ2-1; D gene ambiguous. The CDR3 has 13 amino acids. V was cut by 6 bases and J by 7 bases, with 13 bases left in between. CDR1 MNHNY and CDR2 SVGAGI come from the germline V gene (reference sequence). The CDR3 sequence is CASRRPNRNEQFF. CDR3 DNA: TGTGCCAGCAGACGACCGAATCGGAATGAGCAGTTCTTC.

The chain joins TRBV29-1 to TRBJ1-2, with no clear D. This CDR3 has 12 amino acids. The V end lost 3 bases, the J end lost 4 bases, and 9 bases lay between the germline ends. CDR1 and CDR2 (germline): SQVTM, ANQGSEA. This chain's CDR3 is CSVEWGGYGYTF. The CDR3 DNA is TGCAGCGTTGAGTGGGGTGGCTATGGCTACACCTTC. The full variable domain, with the rest looked up from reference TRBV29-1 and TRBJ1-2, is SAVISQKPSRDICQRGTSLTIQCQVDSQVTMMFWYRQQPGQSLTLIATANQGSEATYESGFVIDKFPISRPNLTFSTLTVSNMSPEDSSIYLCSVEWGGYGYTFGSGTRLTVV.

This clone was observed a single time. An end of the junction differs from the germline gene, which may be a read error. The chain joins TRBV7-7 to TRBJ2-5; D tentatively reads TRBD1 or TRBD2 (5 bases each). The CDR3 totals 14 residues. Per germline, CDR1 SSHAT and CDR2 FNYEAQ (reference sequence). CDR3 protein: CASSPLGAGETQYF. CDR3 in DNA: TGTGCTAGCAGCCCCCTCGGGGCTGGGGAGACCCAGTACTTC.

The chain recombines TRBV5-6 with TRBJ2-5; D might be TRBD1 (5 bases). The CDR3 consists of 15 residues. Germline lookup yields CDR1 SGHDT and CDR2 YYEEEE. V dropped 4 bases and J dropped 5 bases, with 18 bases sitting between them. The CDR3 nucleotides read TGTGCCAGCAGCCCAGGGTGGCAGGGTAAGGAGACCCAGTACTTC. Its protein is CASSPGWQGKETQYF.

This chain links TRBV5-1 with TRBJ2-2; 7 nucleotides line up with TRBD1. V trimming: 1 base; J trimming: 3 bases; junction bases outside the gene matches: 3. In germline, CDR1 is SGHRS, CDR2 YFSETQ. There are 15 residues in the CDR3. The CDR3 bases are TGCGCCAGCAGCTTGTTAACAGGGGACACCGGGGAGCTGTTTTTT. Amino acids: CASSLLTGDTGELFF.

In this sample, this clone turned up once. The chain has TRBV30 and TRBJ1-6, with D unresolved. V dropped 2 bases and J dropped 7 bases, with 6 bases sitting between them. This CDR3 contains 12 residues. Germline CDR1 reads GTSNPN; CDR2 reads SVGIG (reference sequence). Here the CDR3 reads CAWSYGNSPLHF. The CDR3 bases are TGTGCCTGGAGTTACGGGAATTCACCCCTCCACTTT.

The V gene is TRBV7-8, the J gene TRBJ1-4; no clear D gene. This CDR3 has 14 amino acids. Germline V lookup: CDR1 SGHVS, CDR2 FQNEAQ. V was clipped by 5 bases and J by 10 bases, with 17 bases between them. The CDR3, as DNA: TGTGCCAGCAGCGCGGCGGGGTGGGGTGGAAAACTGTTTTTT. This gives the protein CASSAAGWGGKLFF. The full variable domain, with the rest looked up from reference TRBV7-8 and TRBJ1-4, is GAGVSQSPRYKVAKRGQDVALRCDPISGHVSLFWYQQALGQGPEFLTYFQNEAQLDKSGLPSDRFFAERPEGSVSTLKIQRTQQEDSAVYLCASSAAGWGGKLFFGSGTQLSVL.

The chain is built from TRBV28 and TRBJ2-7; D remains unclear. The CDR3 covers 15 residues. Deletions cut 3 bases from V and 5 bases from J, with 17 bases between. Germline CDR1 and CDR2: MDHEN and SYDVKM. CDR3 protein: CASSFGVDLGHEQYF. The CDR3 DNA sequence: TGTGCCAGCAGTTTCGGCGTCGATTTAGGCCACGAGCAGTACTTC. Full variable domain (outside the CDR3, taken from reference TRBV28 and TRBJ2-7): DVKVTQSSRYLVKRTGEKVFLECVQDMDHENMFWYRQDPGLGLRLIYFSYDVKMKEKGDIPEGYSVSREKKERFSLILESASTNQTSMYLCASSFGVDLGHEQYFGPGTRLTVT.

V gene TRBV5-6 combines with J gene TRBJ1-2; 9 nucleotides align to TRBD1. The V gene end was trimmed by 6 bases and the J gene end by 3 bases; junction bases not matched to a gene: 9. Germline V gives CDR1 SGHDT, CDR2 YYEEEE. CDR3 length: 15 amino acids. CDR3 loop: CASIRQGQGYYGYTF. CDR3 DNA: TGTGCCAGCATCCGCCAGGGACAGGGCTACTATGGCTACACCTTC. The full variable domain, completed using reference TRBV5-6 and TRBJ1-2, is DAGVTQSPTHLIKTRGQQVTLRCSPKSGHDTVSWYQQALGQGPQFIFQYYEEEERQRGNFPDRFSGHQFPNYSSELNVNALLLGDSALYLCASIRQGQGYYGYTFGSGTRLTVV.

This clone was recorded a few times. The genes are TRBV5-1 and TRBJ2-7; D unresolved. This CDR3 has 12 amino acids. Germline CDR1 reads SGHRS; CDR2 reads YFSETQ. Trimming took 5 bases from V and 8 from J, leaving 14 bases between them. The CDR3 DNA reads TGCGCCAGCAGAGAGCCGAACGGCCAGCAGTACTTC. Translating it yields CASREPNGQQYF.